Below, 5 T cell receptor beta chains from the same sample are listed, as sequenced in a study of long-term antiretroviral therapy in people with HIV (dated by TCRdb to between 2022 and 2023). Sequencing of the TRB variable region was done with the immunoSEQ hsTCRB v3.0 assay at survey level resolution. TCRdb provides this immuneACCESS table in a form limited to in-frame rearrangements. Some clones are lacking; in checked studies, under half of them reflect an unresolved V gene, and why the rest are absent is not known. Here the sample has about 33,000 clones; roughly 79% occur a single time. Together, the top ten hold roughly 8.2% of the sample. Sequences were derived from unsorted PBMCs, sampled 3.1 years after starting antiretroviral therapy. These receptors all come from a woman aged 50 to 60 with HIV.

The chain employs TRBV7-9 and TRBJ2-2; TRBD2 might be the D (7 bases). The CDR3 is 15 residues long. V lost 2 bases to trimming and J lost 6 bases, with 13 bases between them. Germline V gives CDR1 SEHNR, CDR2 FQNEAQ (reference sequence). This chain's CDR3 is CASSLTKGGPGELFF. CDR3 in DNA: TGTGCCAGCAGCTTAACCAAGGGGGGGCCCGGGGAGCTGTTTTTT. The whole variable domain, remainder taken from reference TRBV7-9 and TRBJ2-2, is DTGVSQNPRHKITKRGQNVTFRCDPISEHNRLYWYRQTLGQGPEFLTYFQNEAQLEKSRLLSDRFSAERPKGSFSTLEIQRTEQGDSAMYLCASSLTKGGPGELFFGEGSRLTVL.

This clone was detected only once. V is TRBV7-9 and J is TRBJ2-7, with D perhaps TRBD1 or TRBD2 (5 bases each). The length of the CDR3 is 13 residues. Germline CDR1 reads SEHNR; CDR2 reads FQNEAQ (reference sequence). V was shortened by 3 bases and J by 9 bases, with 15 bases between the two germline ends. The CDR3, as DNA: TGTGCCAGCAGCTTCTTGGGGGAAGGCGGGCAGTACGTC. It specifies CASSFLGEGGQYV.

V usage is TRBV19 and J usage is TRBJ2-2; 10 bases match TRBD1. The CDR3 contains 18 residues. CDR1 is LNHDA, CDR2 SQIVND, per germline (reference sequence). V lost 1 base, J lost 6 bases, and 11 bases stayed unmatched. The CDR3 region has the DNA TGTGCCAGTAGTATAGTCTCTCAGGAGACAGGGGGCCCCGGGGAGCTGTTTTTT. Encoded protein: CASSIVSQETGGPGELFF.

CDR3 bases: TGTGCCAGCAGCGATTTAGCGGGAGAAATAGGTACGCAGTATTTT. Translating it yields CASSDLAGEIGTQYF. The chain links TRBV7-4 to TRBJ2-3; 9 nucleotides match TRBD2. J gave up 8 bases and V 5 bases, and 11 bases lay outside the gene matches. There are 15 residues in the CDR3. Germline loops: CDR1 SGHVT, CDR2 SQSDAQ. Filled out from reference TRBV7-4 and TRBJ2-3, the complete variable domain reads GAGVSQSPRYKVAKRGRDVALRCDSISGHVTLYWYRQTLGQGSEVLTYSQSDAQRDKSGRPSGRFSAERPERSVSTLKIQRTEQGDSAVYLCASSDLAGEIGTQYFGPGTRLTVL.

This chain joins TRBV11-3 and TRBJ2-5, with D uncertain. The CDR3 totals 15 residues. Trimming left V 2 bases short and J 2 bases short, with 12 bases between. The V gene's germline CDR1 is SGHNT and CDR2 YENEEA. The chain's CDR3 is CASSLSSDGQETQYF. DNA of the CDR3: TGTGCCAGCAGCTTAAGTTCGGACGGACAAGAGACCCAGTACTTC. Using reference TRBV11-3 and TRBJ2-5 for the parts outside the CDR3, the full variable domain is EAGVVQSPRYKIIEKKQPVAFWCNPISGHNTLYWYLQNLGQGPELLIRYENEEAVDDSQLPKDRFSAERLKGVDSTLKIQPAELGDSAVYLCASSLSSDGQETQYFGPGTRLLVL.